What follows is one T cell receptor (beta chain) and its context. Methods used by the authors: The authors estimated nucleated cell counts from reference gene primer amplification. Clones were sequenced by immunoSEQ multiplex PCR, and TCRdb holds only the in-frame ones, with some missing. For V, J and clone size, that table is used; D and trimming come from the DNA. The sample records approximately 300,000 clones, 83% being singletons. The sample comes from a study of blood T cell repertoires in COVID-19. On the study more broadly: Whether acute or convalescent, the COVID-19 samples came from the United States, Italy and Spain. Sample material is recorded as cDNA or gDNA derived from T cells, B-cell-depleted T cells, or PBMCs.

The CDR3 extends over 13 amino acids. The germline V gene has CDR1 LNHNV and CDR2 YYDKDF (reference sequence). V was trimmed by 0 bases and J by 5 bases, leaving 7 bases between them. Material: peripheral blood. The chain uses TRBV15 and TRBJ2-5; D is perhaps TRBD1 (6 bases). This receptor was taken from a woman aged 45-65 years with acute or convalescent COVID-19. CDR3 residues: CATSRDRGETQYF. CDR3 in DNA: TGTGCCACCAGCAGAGACAGGGGCGAGACCCAGTACTTC.